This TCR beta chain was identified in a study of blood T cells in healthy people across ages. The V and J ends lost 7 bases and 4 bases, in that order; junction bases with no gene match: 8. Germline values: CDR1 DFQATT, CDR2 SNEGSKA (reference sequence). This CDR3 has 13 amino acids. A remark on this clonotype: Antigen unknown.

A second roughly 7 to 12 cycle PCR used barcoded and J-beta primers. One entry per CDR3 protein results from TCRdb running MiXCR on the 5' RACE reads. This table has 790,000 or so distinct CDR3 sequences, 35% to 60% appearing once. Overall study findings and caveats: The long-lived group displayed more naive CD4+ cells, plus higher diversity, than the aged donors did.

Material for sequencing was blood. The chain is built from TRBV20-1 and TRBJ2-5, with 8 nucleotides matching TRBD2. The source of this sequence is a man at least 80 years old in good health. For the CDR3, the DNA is TGCAGTGAAAAAGCGGGAGATCGAGAGACCCAGTACTTC. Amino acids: CSEKAGDRETQYF.